These 25 T cell receptor beta chains originate from one sample sequenced in a study of blood T cell repertoires in COVID-19. Method: immunoSEQ multiplex PCR; TCRdb's copy keeps in-frame clones and lacks some. The table includes under 500,000 clones, 75% to 90% detected once. Sequencing used PBMCs or T cells enriched from blood (not recorded which). These TCRs come from a man aged 25-40 years who had recovered from COVID-19.

This clone has only a few counts. This chain uses TRBV4-1 with TRBJ2-1; 13 bases are shared with TRBD2. Germline trimming cut 3 bases from V and 0 bases from J; bases unmatched to any gene: 8. Germline CDR1 MGHRA, CDR2 YSYEKL. The length of the CDR3 is 19 residues. CDR3 amino acids: CASSHALAGGLGSYNEQFF. The CDR3 DNA reads TGCGCCAGCAGCCACGCACTAGCGGGAGGGCTGGGCTCCTACAATGAGCAGTTCTTC.

The chain links TRBV18 to TRBJ2-7; weak D call: TRBD2 (7 bases). CDR1 KGHSH and CDR2 LQKENI come from the germline V gene. Deletions cut 4 bases from V and 12 bases from J, with 22 bases between. The CDR3 runs 14 residues. CDR3 DNA: TGTGCCAGCTCACTTCAAGGGGCGGGGGCGCCAAGGTACTTC. It translates to CASSLQGAGAPRYF.

V is TRBV28 and J is TRBJ1-5; 8 bases are shared with TRBD1. Trimming at V came to 9 bases and at J to 3 bases, leaving 10 bases not matched to a gene. The V gene's germline CDR1 is MDHEN and CDR2 SYDVKM. The CDR3 runs 15 residues. CDR3 coding DNA: TGTGCCAGTAGACCGACAGGGGCGCTCAATCAGCCCCAGCATTTT. Encoded protein: CASRPTGALNQPQHF.

The chain has TRBV5-1 and TRBJ2-1, with 8 bases that match TRBD2. J was trimmed by 5 bases and V by 2 bases; bases with no gene match: 0. The CDR3 loop spans 13 amino acids. CDR1 is SGHRS and CDR2 is YFSETQ in the germline V gene. The CDR3 nucleotides are TGCGCCAGCAGCTTAGCGGGAGACAATGAGCAGTTCTTC. Its protein product is CASSLAGDNEQFF.

The gene calls are TRBV2 and TRBJ2-1; D unclear. There are 12 residues in the CDR3. From germline, CDR1 is SNHLY and CDR2 FYNNEI. Trimming took 7 bases from V and 1 from J, leaving 5 bases between them. CDR3 coding DNA: TGTGCCAGCACCTCTTCCTACAATGAGCAGTTCTTC. The encoded protein is CASTSSYNEQFF.

This clone was detected once. The chain has TRBV14 and TRBJ2-5; tentatively, D is TRBD2 (6 bases). V lost 0 bases to trimming and J lost 7 bases, with 9 bases between them. Germline V gives CDR1 SGHDN, CDR2 FVKESK. The CDR3 totals 13 residues. The CDR3 DNA reads as TGTGCCAGCAGCCAAGAACTAGCAGGGACCCAGTACTTC. Translating gives CASSQELAGTQYF.

As for this clone: The junction departs from germline at one end; a sequencing error may be responsible. This CDR3 is CACRVIGEETQYF. CDR3 sequence (DNA): TGTGCCTGCAGGGTAATAGGGGAAGAGACCCAGTACTTC. The chain has TRBV6-5 and TRBJ2-5, with D possibly matching TRBD1 (5 bases). Germline-derived CDR1 and CDR2 are MNHEY and SVGAGI. The CDR3 runs to 13 residues.

This clone came up once. The chain combines TRBV28 with TRBJ2-7; 7 bases align to TRBD1. The CDR3 totals 14 residues. The junction had 6 bases not matched to a gene; V was cut back by 7 bases and J by 0 bases. In germline, CDR1 is MDHEN, CDR2 SYDVKM. CDR3 residues: CASTTDRVSYEQYF. The CDR3 DNA reads TGTGCCAGCACCACCGACAGGGTCTCCTACGAGCAGTACTTC.

In this sample, this clone turned up once. The chain uses TRBV4-1 and TRBJ1-6, with 9 bases matching TRBD1. The length of the CDR3 is 15 residues. The V and J ends lost 1 base and 5 bases, in that order; junction bases with no gene match: 0. Germline CDR1 is MGHRA and CDR2 is YSYEKL. The CDR3 DNA reads TGCGCCAGCAGCCAAGGGACAGGGGATAATTCACCCCTCCACTTT. The encoded protein is CASSQGTGDNSPLHF.

This chain connects TRBV28 to TRBJ2-1, with 9 nucleotides matching TRBD2. This CDR3 comprises 16 residues. Germline V gives CDR1 MDHEN, CDR2 SYDVKM. J was trimmed by 3 bases and V by 6 bases; bases with no gene match: 9. Here the CDR3 DNA reads TGTGCCAGCAGATCCTCGACTAGCGGCTACTACAATGAGCAGTTCTTC. It translates to CASRSSTSGYYNEQFF.

CDR3 bases: TGCAGCGTTCAATGGGGGGTCAATCAGCCCCAGCATTTT. Translated, it gives CSVQWGVNQPQHF. The chain is built from TRBV29-1 and TRBJ1-5; maybe TRBD1 (5 bases). Trimming took 5 bases from V and 3 from J, leaving 11 bases between them. Germline V lookup: CDR1 SQVTM, CDR2 ANQGSEA. CDR3 length: 13 residues.

J is TRBJ1-6 and V is TRBV18; 10 positions agree with TRBD1. Germline V lookup: CDR1 KGHSH, CDR2 LQKENI. The CDR3 is 15 residues long. J gave up 9 bases and V 2 bases, and 4 bases lay outside the gene matches. The CDR3 protein is CASSPGTGVSSPLHF. DNA of the CDR3: TGTGCCAGCTCACCAGGGACAGGGGTTAGTTCACCCCTCCACTTT.

The rearrangement joins TRBV18 to TRBJ1-2; D is unclear. From germline, CDR1 is KGHSH and CDR2 LQKENI. The CDR3 contains 17 residues. Trimming cost V 3 bases and J 2 bases, with 19 bases left between them. Written as DNA, the CDR3 is TGTGCCAGCTCACCCCCAGACTATACCGACGGAAACTATGGCTACACCTTC. Translating it yields CASSPPDYTDGNYGYTF. Variable domain in full (rest from reference TRBV18 and TRBJ1-2): NAGVMQNPRHLVRRRGQEARLRCSPMKGHSHVYWYRQLPEEGLKFMVYLQKENIIDESGMPKERFSAEFPKEGPSILRIQQVVRGDSAAYFCASSPPDYTDGNYGYTFGSGTRLTVV.

This clone was seen only once. The chain links TRBV7-9 to TRBJ1-6, with 7 nucleotides matching TRBD1. V shed 6 bases, J shed 5 bases, and the junction held 7 bases outside the gene matches. Per germline, CDR1 SEHNR and CDR2 FQNEAQ (reference sequence). The CDR3 totals 15 residues. CDR3 residues: CASSTGQANNSPLHF. The CDR3 region has the DNA TGTGCCAGCAGTACCGGACAGGCGAATAATTCACCCCTCCACTTT.

The genes are TRBV29-1 and TRBJ2-6; 9 nucleotides match TRBD1. V was pared by 6 bases and J by 4 bases, with 16 bases of the junction left unmatched. The length of the CDR3 is 18 residues. CDR1 is SQVTM and CDR2 is ANQGSEA in the germline V gene. CDR3 in DNA: TGCAGCGTCCGGGGGACAGGGCTCGATATGTCCGGGGCCAACGTCCTGACTTTC. Amino acids: CSVRGTGLDMSGANVLTF.

This chain joins TRBV18 and TRBJ2-1; 7 bases agree with TRBD2. CDR1 and CDR2 from the germline V gene are KGHSH and LQKENI. Trimming cost V 3 bases and J 4 bases; bases outside gene matches: 6. This CDR3 has 15 residues. The CDR3 coding sequence is TGTGCCAGCTCACCTTCTAGCGGACCGTACAATGAGCAGTTCTTC. It codes for CASSPSSGPYNEQFF.

This rearrangement joins TRBV19 to TRBJ2-7, with D perhaps TRBD2 (5 bases). CDR3 length: 13 residues. From germline, CDR1 is LNHDA and CDR2 SQIVND (reference sequence). The V end lost 3 bases, the J end lost 3 bases, and 9 bases lay between the germline ends. The CDR3 coding sequence is TGTGCCAGTAGTATTGGCCGGGGCTACGAGCAGTACTTC. This encodes CASSIGRGYEQYF.

This chain joins TRBV28 and TRBJ1-3; possibly TRBD1 for D (6 bases). Trimming stripped 9 bases from V and 3 bases from J, with 12 bases between. Germline CDR1 reads MDHEN; CDR2 reads SYDVKM. This CDR3 is 13 amino acids long. The DNA for the CDR3 is TGTGCCAGTTACGGACAGAATGGAAACACCATATATTTT. This translates into CASYGQNGNTIYF.

The rearrangement joins TRBV5-5 to TRBJ2-1, with TRBD2 matching over 8 bases. The CDR3 runs to 15 residues. V dropped 1 base and J dropped 8; count of bases not matched to a gene: 8. Germline CDR1 and CDR2: SGHKS and YYEKEE (reference sequence). The CDR3 sequence: CASSLFPAGEDEQFF. CDR3 sequence (DNA): TGTGCCAGCAGCTTGTTTCCAGCGGGAGAAGATGAGCAGTTCTTC.

This chain links TRBV5-1 with TRBJ2-2; 11 bases are shared with TRBD2. Trimming at V came to 4 bases and at J to 4 bases, leaving 3 bases not matched to a gene. In germline, CDR1 is SGHRS, CDR2 YFSETQ. There are 15 residues in the CDR3. The CDR3 coding sequence is TGCGCCAGCAGCCAAGGGACTAGCGGCACCGGGGAGCTGTTTTTT. It is translated as CASSQGTSGTGELFF.

V and J are TRBV3-1 (or the pseudogene TRBV3-2) and TRBJ1-2; D possibly corresponds to TRBD1 (6 bases). The CDR3 consists of 13 residues. The V and J ends lost 1 base and 8 bases respectively, with 11 bases between them. Germline V CDR1 and CDR2: LGHDT, YNNKEL (reference sequence). The CDR3 sequence is CASSQGTAQGYTF. For the CDR3, the DNA is TGTGCCAGCAGCCAAGGGACAGCTCAAGGCTACACCTTC.

CDR3 nucleotide sequence: TGTGCCAGCAGCCACGAGCCGGGGTCCGAGCAGTACTTC. Amino acids: CASSHEPGSEQYF. This rearrangement joins TRBV11-2 to TRBJ2-7; D perhaps matches TRBD2 (5 bases). Germline-derived CDR1 and CDR2 are SGHAT and FQNNGV. V was clipped by 5 bases and J by 6 bases, with 14 bases between them. This CDR3 contains 13 residues.

V usage is TRBV7-8 and J usage is TRBJ2-7; D is perhaps TRBD2 (6 bases). The CDR3 has 15 amino acids. V was shortened by 5 bases and J by 4 bases, with 18 bases between the two germline ends. Germline CDR1 reads SGHVS; CDR2 reads FQNEAQ. The CDR3 DNA is TGTGCCAGCAGCGAACTAGCAGGGCAATCTTACGAGCAGTACTTC. Its protein is CASSELAGQSYEQYF.

The chain carries TRBV28 and TRBJ1-6; 9 positions match TRBD1. Germline V lookup: CDR1 MDHEN, CDR2 SYDVKM. This CDR3 contains 15 residues. After removal of 4 bases from V and 9 bases from J, the junction contained 7 bases not matched to a gene. CDR3: CASSSHRGPSSPLHF. CDR3 DNA sequence: TGTGCCAGCAGTTCCCACAGGGGGCCAAGTTCACCCCTCCACTTT.

This rearrangement joins TRBV11-2 to TRBJ2-5, with D perhaps matching TRBD1 (6 bases). This CDR3 spans 13 amino acids. Germline V gives CDR1 SGHAT, CDR2 FQNNGV. The germline V and J ends were trimmed by 3 bases and 3 bases, with 8 bases remaining between them. In nucleotides, the CDR3 is TGTGCCAGCAGCTTCGCAGGGGAAGAGACCCAGTACTTC. It specifies CASSFAGEETQYF.